These T cell receptor beta chains were read from a single sample in a study of T cells in Graves' hyperthyroidism and ophthalmopathy. TCRdb recomputed calls from the multiplex PCR reads with MiXCR, one row per CDR3 protein. The table includes about 380,000 distinct CDR3 sequences, about 13% detected once. What was sequenced was blood. Every receptor here comes from a young man with Graves' hyperthyroidism that later progressed to Graves' ophthalmopathy. The CDR3 runs from the conserved cysteine through the conserved F or W. The D gene is left open where the match is weak. Part of the rows lack a size; the others show once, few, many or a class for expanded clones.

TRBJ1-6 | - | TRBV30 | - | CAWTTGNSPLHF | TGTGCCTGGACCACGGGTAACTCACCCCTCCACTTT
TRBJ1-1 | many | TRBV6-1 | - | CASSEWGANTEAFF | TGTGCCAGCAGTGAGTGGGGCGCGAACACTGAAGCTTTCTTT
TRBJ1-4 | many | TRBV5-1 | TRBD1 | CASSSAGTVATNEKLFF | TGCGCCAGCAGCTCGGCTGGGACAGTGGCAACTAATGAAAAACTGTTTTTT
TRBJ2-2 | few | TRBV7-3 | TRBD1 | CASSIVGGGLFF | TGTGCCAGCAGCATTGTAGGGGGCGGGCTGTTTTTT
TRBJ1-5 | few | TRBV28 | TRBD1 | CASSLIRGPGRPQHF | TGTGCCAGCAGTTTAATTAGGGGGCCGGGTCGGCCCCAGCATTTT
TRBJ2-3 | few | TRBV7-8 | - | CASSLPGVATDTQYF | TGTGCCAGCAGCTTACCGGGGGTCGCCACAGATACGCAGTATTTT
TRBJ2-7 | many | TRBV28 | TRBD1 | CASRLTGTDDYEQYF | TGTGCCAGTCGACTAACCGGGACAGATGACTACGAGCAGTACTTC
TRBJ2-7 | - | TRBV4-1 | TRBD1 | CASSSQTGSSYEQYF | TGCGCCAGCAGCTCACAGACAGGGAGCTCCTACGAGCAGTACTTC
TRBJ2-3 | - | TRBV24-1 | - | CATRGGLRNHTDTQYF | TGTGCCACCAGAGGAGGACTAAGGAACCACACAGATACGCAGTATTTT
TRBJ1-5 | few | TRBV30 | - | CAWSRQSNQPQHF | TGTGCCTGGAGTCGACAGAGCAATCAGCCCCAGCATTTT
TRBJ1-3 | few | TRBV5-1 | - | CASSSPGGNTIYF | TGCGCCAGCAGCTCTCCAGGGGGAAACACCATATATTTT
TRBJ2-5 | - | TRBV10-3 | TRBD1 | CAISEREGQGARETQYF | TGTGCCATCAGTGAGCGCGAGGGACAGGGAGCGAGGGAGACCCAGTACTTC
TRBJ2-7 | many | TRBV30 | TRBD2 | CAWRLANSYEQYF | TGTGCCTGGAGACTAGCGAACTCCTACGAGCAGTACTTC
TRBJ1-5 | many | TRBV12-3/TRBV12-4 | TRBD1 | CASSLGQFNQPQHF | TGTGCCAGCAGTCTGGGACAGTTCAATCAGCCCCAGCATTTT
TRBJ2-7 | - | TRBV20-1 | - | CSARDMNQGSYEQYF | TGCAGTGCTAGAGATATGAATCAAGGCTCCTACGAGCAGTACTTC
TRBJ2-5 | many | TRBV12-3/TRBV12-4 | - | CASSIGRRETQYF | TGTGCCAGCAGTATTGGAAGGCGGGAGACCCAGTACTTC
TRBJ1-1 | - | TRBV20-1 | - | CSARDLGGMNTEAFF | TGCAGTGCTAGAGATCTCGGGGGAATGAACACTGAAGCTTTCTTT
TRBJ2-5 | many | TRBV11-2 | - | CASSPAGTPSETQYF | TGTGCCAGCAGCCCCGCCGGGACACCTTCCGAGACCCAGTACTTC
TRBJ2-7 | many | TRBV7-9 | - | CASSNSSYEQYF | TGTGCCAGCAGCAACAGCTCCTACGAGCAGTACTTC
TRBJ2-3 | few | TRBV12-3/TRBV12-4 | TRBD1 | CASTTGTGTDTQYF | TGTGCCAGCACTACCGGGACAGGGACAGATACGCAGTATTTT
TRBJ2-7 | - | TRBV20-1 | - | CSARARNPLDLYEQYF | TGCAGTGCTAGAGCTAGAAACCCCCTGGACCTCTACGAGCAGTACTTC
TRBJ2-7 | - | TRBV7-9 | - | CASSFEGVPYEQYF | TGTGCCAGCAGCTTCGAGGGGGTTCCCTACGAGCAGTACTTC
TRBJ1-2 | - | TRBV5-1 | - | CASSLGGDGYGYTF | TGCGCCAGCAGCTTGGGGGGCGACGGCTATGGCTACACCTTC
TRBJ2-7 | - | TRBV13 | TRBD1 | CASSLGLQGATYEQYF | TGTGCCAGCAGCTTAGGCCTACAGGGGGCGACCTACGAGCAGTACTTC
TRBJ2-3 | - | TRBV20-1 | - | CSARRQLTDTQYF | TGCAGTGCTAGGAGGCAGCTCACAGATACGCAGTATTTT
TRBJ2-1 | many | TRBV7-2 | TRBD2 | CASSSASGAGGFSYNEQFF | TGTGCCAGCAGCTCAGCCTCTGGAGCGGGGGGGTTCTCCTACAATGAGCAGTTCTTC
TRBJ2-3 | many | TRBV6-1 | - | CASRDSTDTQYF | TGTGCCAGCAGAGACAGCACAGATACGCAGTATTTT
TRBJ2-1 | - | TRBV29-1 | TRBD2 | CSARRGLGGGQNEQFF | TGCAGCGCCCGCCGGGGACTAGGGGGGGGGCAAAATGAGCAGTTCTTC
TRBJ1-2 | many | TRBV7-9 | - | CASSLGRADGYTF | TGTGCCAGCAGCTTAGGCAGGGCCGATGGCTACACCTTC
TRBJ2-5 | few | TRBV14 | - | CASSQFNFQYF | TGTGCCAGCAGCCAATTTAATTTCCAGTACTTC
TRBJ2-3 | few | TRBV4-1 | TRBD2 | CASSQEKLAGTDTQYF | TGCGCCAGCAGCCAAGAGAAACTAGCGGGCACAGATACGCAGTATTTT
TRBJ1-5 | many | TRBV4-2 | TRBD1 | CASSQDRGRDQPQHF | TGTGCCAGCAGCCAAGACAGGGGGCGCGATCAGCCCCAGCATTTT
TRBJ2-7 | many | TRBV12-3/TRBV12-4 | - | CASSSVTYEQYF | TGTGCCAGCAGTTCTGTTACCTACGAGCAGTACTTC
TRBJ2-1 | many | TRBV20-1 | TRBD2 | CSARVRGGESNEQFF | TGCAGTGCTAGAGTGCGCGGGGGGGAAAGCAATGAGCAGTTCTTC
TRBJ1-4 | - | TRBV27 | TRBD1 | CASSSGQGRPTNEKLFF | TGTGCCAGCAGTTCCGGACAGGGCAGGCCAACTAATGAAAAACTGTTTTTT
TRBJ2-2 | once | TRBV19 | TRBD2 | CASSRGTSGGTGELFF | TGTGCCAGTAGTAGGGGGACTAGCGGGGGGACCGGGGAGCTGTTTTTT
TRBJ1-5 | many | TRBV6-1 | TRBD1 | CASSLTGTGTQPQHF | TGTGCCAGCAGTCTAACCGGGACAGGGACCCAGCCCCAGCATTTT
TRBJ1-1 | many | TRBV6-1 | - | CASSYAPNTEAFF | TGTGCCAGCAGTTACGCGCCAAACACTGAAGCTTTCTTT
TRBJ1-6 | many | TRBV2 | - | CASRVGRGKGSPLHF | TGTGCCAGCAGAGTCGGCCGGGGGAAGGGCTCACCCCTCCACTTT
TRBJ2-2 | few | TRBV7-6 | TRBD2 | CASSLGRGGTGELFF | TGTGCCAGCAGCTTAGGACGGGGGGGGACCGGGGAGCTGTTTTTT
TRBJ2-2 | - | TRBV7-9 | - | CASSQTDRTANTGELFF | TGTGCCAGCAGCCAAACTGACAGGACCGCGAACACCGGGGAGCTGTTTTTT
TRBJ2-3 | - | TRBV4-1 | - | CASSQGQNPTDTQYF | TGCGCCAGCAGCCAAGGCCAGAACCCCACAGATACGCAGTATTTT
TRBJ2-1 | few | TRBV7-9 | TRBD2 | CASSLLAGVYNEQFF | TGTGCCAGCAGCCTCCTAGCGGGGGTATACAATGAGCAGTTCTTC
TRBJ1-3 | few | TRBV28 | - | CASSFPGSGNTIYF | TGTGCCAGCAGTTTTCCAGGGTCTGGAAACACCATATATTTT
TRBJ2-3 | few | TRBV7-9 | TRBD2 | CASSLAPAGGFTDTQYF | TGTGCCAGCAGCTTAGCGCCGGCGGGGGGATTCACAGATACGCAGTATTTT
TRBJ2-3 | few | TRBV5-1 | - | CASSLFPGEDTQYF | TGCGCCAGCAGCTTGTTCCCGGGAGAAGATACGCAGTATTTT